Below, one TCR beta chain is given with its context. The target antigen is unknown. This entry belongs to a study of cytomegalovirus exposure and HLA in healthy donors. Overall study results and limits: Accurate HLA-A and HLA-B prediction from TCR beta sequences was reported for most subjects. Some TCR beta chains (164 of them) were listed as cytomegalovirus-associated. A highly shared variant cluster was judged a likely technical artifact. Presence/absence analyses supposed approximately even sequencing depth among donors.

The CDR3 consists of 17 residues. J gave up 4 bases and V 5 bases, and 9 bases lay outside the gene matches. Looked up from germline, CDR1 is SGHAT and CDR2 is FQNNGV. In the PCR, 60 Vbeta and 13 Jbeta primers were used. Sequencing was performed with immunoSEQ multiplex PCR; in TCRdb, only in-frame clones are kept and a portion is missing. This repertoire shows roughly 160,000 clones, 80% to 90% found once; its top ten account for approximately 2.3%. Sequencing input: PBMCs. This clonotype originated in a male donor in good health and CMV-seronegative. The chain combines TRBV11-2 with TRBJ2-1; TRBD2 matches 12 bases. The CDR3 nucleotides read TGTGCCAGCAGCGAGACTAGCGGGAGATCGGGGTACAATGAGCAGTTCTTC. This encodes CASSETSGRSGYNEQFF.